This T cell receptor beta chain was sequenced in a study of regulatory T cells in long-lasting Graves disease. Study-level results: Among samples with persistent disease, TRBV28, TRBJ1-2 and TRBJ2-5 were favored. Exclusively peripheral blood, rather than thyroid tissue, was studied.

Assembly of TCR beta libraries relied on iRepertoire HTBI primers together with Arm-PCR of CDR3 regions. One entry per CDR3 protein results from TCRdb running MiXCR on the multiplex PCR reads. Of about 500,000 distinct CDR3 sequences detected, more than 10% appear once; the ten largest clones hold 8.9%. Time point reported: newly diagnosed GD, antithyroid drugs for less than 3 months. Preparation of the TCR library used RNA extracted from PBMCs. Concerning this clonotype: What it recognizes is unknown. A read error may account for a junction end that differs from germline.

Germline lookup yields CDR1 SGHNT and CDR2 YENEEA. The CDR3 spans 15 residues. A further study also used this sample, focusing on T cells in Graves' hyperthyroidism and ophthalmopathy. That report adds: Appearing also in blood were most of the thyroid clonotypes expanded above 0.001.

The sample here was peripheral blood mononuclear cells (PBMCs), taken at new diagnosis, from a patient treated with antithyroid drugs. This TCR derives from a young woman with Graves disease. The chain is built from TRBV11-3 and TRBJ2-1; D is uncertain. The DNA of the CDR3 is TGTGCCAGCAGCCCTTATAGGGCCTCCTACAATGAGCAGCTCTTC. As protein: CASSPYRASYNEQLF.